This passage covers 13 T cell receptor beta chains from one sample sequenced in a study of shared clonotypes between healthy human individuals. The repertoire was sequenced with immunoSEQ multiplex PCR; TCRdb's copy has only in-frame clones and lacks some. The sample comprises about 600,000 clones, 95% to 98% of which are singletons, and 0.057% rests with the top ten. Sequencing was done on a sample of naive CD4+ T cells sorted from blood. Regarding subset: CD45RA+ positively selected. Every receptor here comes from a young woman in good health.

This clone was found a few times. This chain uses TRBV10-3 with TRBJ2-1; D may be TRBD1 or TRBD2 (6 bases each). In germline, CDR1 is ENHRY, CDR2 SYGVKD. The CDR3 extends over 14 amino acids. Deletions cut 6 bases from V and 8 bases from J, with 17 bases between. This CDR3 is CAISRQDSGDEQFF. The CDR3 DNA reads TGTGCCATCAGCCGACAGGATTCGGGGGATGAGCAGTTCTTC.

CDR3 in DNA: TGTGCCAGCAGCACTGGGGGGGTCCAGTACTTC. This gives the protein CASSTGGVQYF. V gene TRBV11-2 combines with J gene TRBJ2-5; the match to TRBD2 covers 7 bases. Germline trimming cut 5 bases from V and 10 bases from J; bases unmatched to any gene: 4. Germline V gene lookup returns CDR1 SGHAT and CDR2 FQNNGV. The CDR3 spans 11 residues. Complete variable domain (other parts from reference TRBV11-2 and TRBJ2-5): EAGVAQSPRYKIIEKRQSVAFWCNPISGHATLYWYQQILGQGPKLLIQFQNNGVVDDSQLPKDRFSAERLKGVDSTLKIQPAKLEDSAVYLCASSTGGVQYFGPGTRLLVL.

The chain links TRBV6-5 to TRBJ1-2; D is unresolved. Germline-derived CDR1 and CDR2 are MNHEY and SVGAGI. The CDR3 is 11 amino acids. V was cut by 4 bases and J by 8 bases, with 8 bases left in between. The CDR3 DNA is TGTGCCAGCAGTTCCGGGCCCGGCTACACCTTC. Residues: CASSSGPGYTF.

The chain employs TRBV28 and TRBJ1-1; TRBD1 matches 7 bases. The germline V gene has CDR1 MDHEN and CDR2 SYDVKM. CDR3 length: 13 amino acids. Trimming cost V 6 bases and J 3 bases; bases outside gene matches: 4. The CDR3 reads CASSKDRYTEAFF. The CDR3 nucleotides are TGTGCCAGCAGCAAGGACAGGTACACTGAAGCTTTCTTT.

This chain uses TRBV25-1 with TRBJ2-2, with 9 bases that match TRBD2. J gave up 8 bases and V 3 bases, and 13 bases lay outside the gene matches. Per germline, CDR1 MGHDK and CDR2 SYGVNS. The CDR3 runs to 17 residues. The chain's CDR3 is CASSDSPGLAGKGELFF. CDR3 nucleotide sequence: TGTGCCAGCAGTGACTCGCCGGGACTAGCAGGGAAAGGGGAGCTGTTTTTT.

V gene TRBV25-1 combines with J gene TRBJ2-7; 9 positions agree with TRBD1. The trim removed 7 bases at V and 3 bases at J, leaving 4 bases unmatched. In germline, CDR1 is MGHDK, CDR2 SYGVNS. CDR3 length equals 13 residues. CDR3 residues: CASMGTGSYEQYF. DNA for the CDR3: TGTGCCAGCATGGGGACAGGGAGCTACGAGCAGTACTTC.

The V and J genes are TRBV5-1 and TRBJ1-3; tentative D call: TRBD1 (5 bases). Germline CDR1 SGHRS, CDR2 YFSETQ. Trimming removed 4 bases from V and 5 bases from J, with 16 bases in between. The CDR3 extends over 15 amino acids. Written as DNA, the CDR3 is TGCGCCAGCAGCCCTCAGGTCGGGGCACGAAACACCATATATTTT. Its translation is CASSPQVGARNTIYF. Drawing the rest from reference TRBV5-1 and TRBJ1-3, the complete variable domain is KAGVTQTPRYLIKTRGQQVTLSCSPISGHRSVSWYQQTPGQGLQFLFEYFSETQRNKGNFPGRFSGRQFSNSRSEMNVSTLELGDSALYLCASSPQVGARNTIYFGEGSWLTVV.

This chain joins TRBV6-1 and TRBJ1-1; D is uncertain. Trimming shortened V by 2 bases and J by 5 bases, and 9 bases separated the two germline ends. The germline CDR1 and CDR2 sequences are MNHNS and SASEGT. The CDR3 extends over 13 amino acids. As DNA, the CDR3 is TGTGCCAGCAGTGAAAGGGTGGGGACTGAAGCTTTCTTT. It yields the protein CASSERVGTEAFF.

V usage is TRBV7-9 and J usage is TRBJ2-3; D may be TRBD1 (5 bases). This CDR3 is built from 16 residues. The germline gives CDR1 SEHNR, CDR2 FQNEAQ (reference sequence). The ends were cut back, 2 bases at V and 4 bases at J, with 16 bases in the middle. The CDR3 DNA is TGTGCCAGCAGCTTAAGGTTTCAACGCAGGGCAGATACGCAGTATTTT. Protein sequence: CASSLRFQRRADTQYF.

The gene calls are TRBV19 and TRBJ2-1; D gene ambiguous. V gave up 0 bases and J gave up 1 base, with 7 bases separating them. The length of the CDR3 is 15 residues. Germline CDR1 LNHDA, CDR2 SQIVND (reference sequence). CDR3 protein: CASSIEPRSYNEQFF. CDR3 bases: TGTGCCAGTAGTATAGAACCTAGGTCCTACAATGAGCAGTTCTTC.

The CDR3 DNA follows: TGTGCCAGCAGTGGACCTAGCGGGGGGTACAATGAGCAGTTCTTC. Its protein is CASSGPSGGYNEQFF. The rearrangement uses TRBV6-6 and TRBJ2-1, with 11 nucleotides matching TRBD2. Trimming took 5 bases from V and 4 from J; bases not matched to a gene: 4. Per germline, CDR1 MNHNY and CDR2 SVGAGI (reference sequence). CDR3 length equals 15 residues.

V usage is TRBV13 and J usage is TRBJ2-1, with D possibly TRBD2 on 5 matching bases. Between the trimmed V and J ends, which lost 1 base and 10 bases, there was a span of 11 bases. CDR3 length equals 13 residues. In germline, CDR1 is PRHDT, CDR2 FYEKMQ (reference sequence). The CDR3 nucleotides are TGTGCCAGCAGCTTAGATGGACTTAGAGAGCAGTTCTTC. Encoded protein: CASSLDGLREQFF.

The V call is TRBV7-9, the J call TRBJ2-4; D perhaps matches TRBD1 (6 bases). The CDR3 extends over 15 amino acids. Trimming pared 5 bases from V and 3 bases from J, leaving 14 bases between. CDR1 is SEHNR and CDR2 is FQNEAQ in the germline V gene (reference sequence). The CDR3 spells CASSENRVVKNIQYF. The CDR3 nucleotides read TGTGCCAGCAGCGAAAACAGGGTAGTCAAAAACATTCAGTACTTC.